This T cell receptor (beta chain) was recovered during a study of blood T cell repertoires in COVID-19. At the level of the study: Spain, Italy and the United States supplied samples that represented acute and convalescent COVID-19. Sample material is recorded as cDNA or gDNA derived from T cells, B-cell-depleted T cells, or PBMCs.

This CDR3 spans 14 amino acids. V was pared by 3 bases and J by 1 base, with 6 bases between. Germline values: CDR1 LNHDA, CDR2 SQIVND (reference sequence). As originally analysed: The assay estimated nucleated cells by amplifying reference gene primers. TCRdb keeps only in-frame clones here, not all; method: immunoSEQ multiplex PCR. The V and J calls and clone size are taken from that table; D and trimming were inferred from the DNA. Here the sample spans tens of thousands of clones, roughly 89% being singletons. This clone has a single count. The chain links TRBV19 to TRBJ2-2, with TRBD1 as a possible D gene (5 bases). The sequenced material came from peripheral blood. The sequence derives from a woman in her sixties or seventies with acute or convalescent COVID-19. For the CDR3, the DNA is TGTGCCAGTAGTATTGACAGGAACACCGGGGAGCTGTTTTTT. It translates to CASSIDRNTGELFF.